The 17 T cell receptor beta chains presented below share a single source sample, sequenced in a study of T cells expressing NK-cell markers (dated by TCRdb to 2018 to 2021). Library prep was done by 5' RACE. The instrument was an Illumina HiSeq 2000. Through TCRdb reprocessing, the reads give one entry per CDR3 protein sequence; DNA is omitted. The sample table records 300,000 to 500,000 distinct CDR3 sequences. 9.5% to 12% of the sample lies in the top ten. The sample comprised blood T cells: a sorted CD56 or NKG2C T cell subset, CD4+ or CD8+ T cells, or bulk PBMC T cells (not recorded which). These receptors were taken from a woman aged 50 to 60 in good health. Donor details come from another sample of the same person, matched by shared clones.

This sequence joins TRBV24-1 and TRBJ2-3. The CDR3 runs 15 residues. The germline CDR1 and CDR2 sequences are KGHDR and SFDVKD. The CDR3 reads CATSDLRGNTDTQYF.

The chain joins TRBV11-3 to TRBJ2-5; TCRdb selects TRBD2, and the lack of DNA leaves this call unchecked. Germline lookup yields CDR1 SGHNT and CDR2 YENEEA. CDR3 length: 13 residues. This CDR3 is CASTEAGGETQYF.

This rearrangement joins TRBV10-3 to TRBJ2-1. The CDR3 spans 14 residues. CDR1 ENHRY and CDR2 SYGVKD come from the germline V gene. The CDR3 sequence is CAIRAERRYNEQFF.

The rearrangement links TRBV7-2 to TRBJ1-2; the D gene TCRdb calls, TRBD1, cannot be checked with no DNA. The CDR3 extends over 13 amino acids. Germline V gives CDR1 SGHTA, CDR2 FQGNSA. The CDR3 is CASSLGDRLDYTF.

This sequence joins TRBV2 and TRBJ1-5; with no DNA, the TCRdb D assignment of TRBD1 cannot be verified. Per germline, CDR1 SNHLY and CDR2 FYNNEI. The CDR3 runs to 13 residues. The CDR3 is CASRLGTVQPQHF.

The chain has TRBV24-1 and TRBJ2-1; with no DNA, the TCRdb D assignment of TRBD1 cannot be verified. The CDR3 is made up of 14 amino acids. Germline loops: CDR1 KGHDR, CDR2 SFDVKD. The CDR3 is CATSDLTGGNEQFF.

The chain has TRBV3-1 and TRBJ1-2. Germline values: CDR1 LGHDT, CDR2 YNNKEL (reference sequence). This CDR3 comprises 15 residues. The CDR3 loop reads CASRPQAGGMGGYTF. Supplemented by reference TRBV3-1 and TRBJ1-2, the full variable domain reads DTAVSQTPKYLVTQMGNDKSIKCEQNLGHDTMYWYKQDSKKFLKIMFSYNNKELIINETVPNRFSPKSPDKAHLNLHINSLELGDSAVYFCASRPQAGGMGGYTFGSGTRLTVV.

Here the CDR3 reads CASSEWAETQYF. The gene calls are TRBV10-2 and TRBJ2-5; TCRdb selects TRBD1, and the lack of DNA leaves this call unchecked. The germline V gene has CDR1 WSHSY and CDR2 SAAADI. The CDR3 covers 12 residues.

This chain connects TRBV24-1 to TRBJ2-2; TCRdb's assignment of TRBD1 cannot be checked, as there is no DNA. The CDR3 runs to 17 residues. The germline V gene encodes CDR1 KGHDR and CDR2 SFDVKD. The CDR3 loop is CATSDWVNRYHNGELFF.

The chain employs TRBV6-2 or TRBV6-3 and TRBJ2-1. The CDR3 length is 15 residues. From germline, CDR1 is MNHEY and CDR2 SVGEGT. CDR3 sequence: CASSYDDFSYNEQFF.

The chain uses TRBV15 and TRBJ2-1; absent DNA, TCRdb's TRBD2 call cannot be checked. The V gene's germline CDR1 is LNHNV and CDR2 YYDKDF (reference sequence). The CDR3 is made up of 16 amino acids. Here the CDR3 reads CATSRVGTSGSYEQFF.

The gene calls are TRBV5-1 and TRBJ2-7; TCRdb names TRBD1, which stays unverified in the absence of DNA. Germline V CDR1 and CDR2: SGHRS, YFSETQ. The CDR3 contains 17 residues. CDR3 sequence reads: CASSLGRTGTGSYEQYF.

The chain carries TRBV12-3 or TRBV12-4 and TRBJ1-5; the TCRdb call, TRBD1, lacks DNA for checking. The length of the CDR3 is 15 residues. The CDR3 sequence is CASSPYGSPDQPQHF.

This CDR3 is CASSGPRGGDQPQHF. The rearrangement joins TRBV4-1 to TRBJ1-5. The CDR3 totals 15 residues. CDR1 and CDR2 from the germline V gene are MGHRA and YSYEKL.

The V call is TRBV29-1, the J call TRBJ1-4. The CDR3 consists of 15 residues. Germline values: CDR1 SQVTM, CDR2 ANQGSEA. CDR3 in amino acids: CSVGLSGTANEKLFF.

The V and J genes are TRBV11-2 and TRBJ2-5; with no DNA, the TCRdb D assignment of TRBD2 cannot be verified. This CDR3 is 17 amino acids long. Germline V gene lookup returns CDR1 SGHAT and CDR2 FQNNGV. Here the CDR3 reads CASSLAPEGPLKETQYF. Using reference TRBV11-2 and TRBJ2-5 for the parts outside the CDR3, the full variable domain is EAGVAQSPRYKIIEKRQSVAFWCNPISGHATLYWYQQILGQGPKLLIQFQNNGVVDDSQLPKDRFSAERLKGVDSTLKIQPAKLEDSAVYLCASSLAPEGPLKETQYFGPGTRLLVL.

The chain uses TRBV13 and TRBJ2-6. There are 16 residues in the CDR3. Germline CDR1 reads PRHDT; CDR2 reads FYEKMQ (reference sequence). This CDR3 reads CASSLGGASGANVLTF.